This T cell receptor (beta chain) was identified in a study of vaccination and CD4 T cells after COVID-19. Background on the study: For a few convalescent patients, sampling occurred both at day 14 and at days 161 to 241 after vaccination.

Study-wide results and limits: For convalescent patients, 304 of the 307 vaccine-specific clones analyzed were classified as spike mono-reactive.

Noted time point: late sampling 161 to 241 days after vaccination in a few convalescent patients. The treatment denotes: approximately 10-day PBMC culture with coronavirus spike peptide pools or control peptides (ViraFEST assay). Using peptide pools, antigen-specific T cells were expanded in ViraFEST before TCRs were sequenced. Germline V gene sequence: CDR1 MDHEN, CDR2 SYDVKM. Trimming left V 4 bases short and J 3 bases short, with 8 bases between. The CDR3 runs 13 residues. Cultured CD4+ T cell DNA was sequenced using the Oncomine TCR Beta short-read assay. Genomic DNA extraction was carried out from cultured CD4+ T cells. Via MiXCR, TCRdb re-called the PCR reads, giving one row per CDR3 protein. The data hold fewer than 30,000 distinct CDR3 sequences, with roughly a third observed a single time. Comments on this clonotype: The antigen remains unidentified.

The receptor comes from a human donor who had recovered from COVID-19. The rearrangement uses TRBV28 and TRBJ2-3; possibly TRBD2 for D (5 bases). The sample consisted of CD4+ T cells from blood, cultured in vitro, taken about 7 months after SARS-CoV-2 vaccination. CDR3 nucleotides: TGTGCCAGCAGTTCCCCGGGAACAGATACGCAGTATTTT. It yields the protein CASSSPGTDTQYF.